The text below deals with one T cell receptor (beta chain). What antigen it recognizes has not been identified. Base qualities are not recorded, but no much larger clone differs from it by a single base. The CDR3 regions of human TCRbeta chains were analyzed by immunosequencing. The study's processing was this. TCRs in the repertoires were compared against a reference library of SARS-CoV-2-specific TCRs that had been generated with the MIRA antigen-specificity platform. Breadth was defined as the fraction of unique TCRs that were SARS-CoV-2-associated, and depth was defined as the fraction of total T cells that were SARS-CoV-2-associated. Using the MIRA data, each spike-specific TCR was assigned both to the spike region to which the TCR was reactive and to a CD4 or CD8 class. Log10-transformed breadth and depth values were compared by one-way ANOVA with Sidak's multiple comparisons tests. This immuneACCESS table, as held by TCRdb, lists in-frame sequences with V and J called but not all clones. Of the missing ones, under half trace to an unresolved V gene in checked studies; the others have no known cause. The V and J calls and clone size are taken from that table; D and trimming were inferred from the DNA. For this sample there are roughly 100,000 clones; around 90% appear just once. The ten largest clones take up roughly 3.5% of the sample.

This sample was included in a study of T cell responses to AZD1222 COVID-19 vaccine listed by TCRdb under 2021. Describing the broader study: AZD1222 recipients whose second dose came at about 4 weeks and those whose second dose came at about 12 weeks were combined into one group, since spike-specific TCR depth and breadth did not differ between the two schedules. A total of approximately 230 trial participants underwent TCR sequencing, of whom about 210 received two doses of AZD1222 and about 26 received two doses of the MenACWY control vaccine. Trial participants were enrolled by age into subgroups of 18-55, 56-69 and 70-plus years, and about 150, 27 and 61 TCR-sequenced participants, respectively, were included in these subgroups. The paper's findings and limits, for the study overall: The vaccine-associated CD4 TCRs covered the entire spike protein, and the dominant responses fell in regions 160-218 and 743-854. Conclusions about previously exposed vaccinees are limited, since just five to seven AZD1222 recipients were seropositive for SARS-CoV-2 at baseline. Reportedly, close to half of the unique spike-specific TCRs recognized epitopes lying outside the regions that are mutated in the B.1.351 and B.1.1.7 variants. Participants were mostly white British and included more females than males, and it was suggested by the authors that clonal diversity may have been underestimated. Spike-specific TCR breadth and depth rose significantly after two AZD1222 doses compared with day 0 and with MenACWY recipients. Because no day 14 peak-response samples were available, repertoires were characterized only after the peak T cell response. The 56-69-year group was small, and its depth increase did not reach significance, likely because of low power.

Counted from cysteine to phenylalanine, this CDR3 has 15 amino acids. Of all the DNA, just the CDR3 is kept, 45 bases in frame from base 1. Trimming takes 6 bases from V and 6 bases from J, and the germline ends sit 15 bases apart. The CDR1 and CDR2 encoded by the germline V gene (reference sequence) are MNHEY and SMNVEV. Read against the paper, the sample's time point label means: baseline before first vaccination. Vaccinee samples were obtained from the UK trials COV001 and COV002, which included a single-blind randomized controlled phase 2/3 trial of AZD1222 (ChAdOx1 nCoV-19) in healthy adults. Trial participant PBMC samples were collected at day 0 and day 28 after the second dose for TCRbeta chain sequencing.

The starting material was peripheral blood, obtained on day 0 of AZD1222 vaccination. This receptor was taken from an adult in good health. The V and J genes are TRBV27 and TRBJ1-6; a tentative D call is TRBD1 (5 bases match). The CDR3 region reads CASRSDSASNSPLHF. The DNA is TGTGCCAGCAGATCCGACAGCGCCAGTAATTCACCCCTCCACTTT.